This entry is about one T cell receptor beta chain. In the authors' workflow: The authors estimated nucleated cell counts from reference gene primer amplification. TCRdb's table, derived via immunoSEQ multiplex PCR, lists solely in-frame clones and lacks some. Clone size and the V and J calls come from that table; the DNA yielded D and trimming. The data show 360,000 or so clones, roughly 87% seen once. This specimen comes from a study of blood T cell repertoires in COVID-19. Study at large: T cells, B-cell-depleted T cells, or PBMCs provided the cDNA or gDNA that served as material.

V dropped 2 bases and J dropped 3 bases, with 12 bases sitting between them. The CDR3 is 15 residues long. Germline V CDR1 and CDR2: SGHTA, FQGNSA. This TCR derives from a woman in her sixties or seventies with COVID-19, enrolled during active disease. Sequenced sample: peripheral blood. V is TRBV7-2 and J is TRBJ2-3, with D perhaps matching TRBD2 (5 bases). The CDR3 reads CASSLRYLATDTQYF. The CDR3 DNA sequence: TGTGCCAGCAGCTTAAGGTATCTAGCAACAGATACGCAGTATTTT.